The rows below give T cell receptor beta chains drawn from one sample of a study of cytomegalovirus exposure and HLA in healthy donors. The repertoire was sequenced with immunoSEQ multiplex PCR; TCRdb's copy has only in-frame clones and lacks some. The sample's table shows about 200,000 clones. Sequenced sample: PBMCs. The receptors were sampled from a boy aged 5-17 years in good health and CMV-seronegative. The CDR3 runs from the conserved cysteine through the conserved F or W. A D gene is named only where the DNA matches it firmly.

v_gene	j_gene	d_gene	CDR3nt	CDR3aa
TRBV6-6	TRBJ1-5	TRBD1	TGTGCCAGCATTATGGACAGGACAAATCAGCCCCAGCATTTT	CASIMDRTNQPQHF
TRBV18	TRBJ1-2	.	TGTGCCAGCTCACCTGACAGACCTTATGGCTACACCTTC	CASSPDRPYGYTF
TRBV11-3	TRBJ1-2	.	TGTGCCAGCAGCTTAGGTTTGGGCAACGGGGGAAAGGTAAAAGGCTACACCTTC	CASSLGLGNGGKVKGYTF
TRBV7-2	TRBJ2-3	.	TGTGCCAGCAGCCCCACGGACTCGACAGATACGCAGTATTTT	CASSPTDSTDTQYF
TRBV7-8	TRBJ1-1	TRBD1	TGTGCCAGCAGCCCACGGACAGGGACGAACACTGAAGCTTTCTTT	CASSPRTGTNTEAFF
TRBV28	TRBJ2-4	TRBD2	TGTGCCAGCAGTTTTGACGGACTAGCGGGGGGCAAAAACATTCAGTACTTC	CASSFDGLAGGKNIQYF
TRBV28	TRBJ2-7	TRBD2	TGTGCCAGCAGTTTTTCCAGCGGGGGCTCCTACGAGCAGTACTTC	CASSFSSGGSYEQYF
TRBV28	TRBJ1-2	.	TGTGCCAGCGAGGTCGGGAGTTCCTATGGCTACACCTTC	CASEVGSSYGYTF
TRBV9	TRBJ1-2	.	TGTGCCACCTCCAGCGGATATACGAACTATGGCTACACCTTC	CATSSGYTNYGYTF
TRBV29-1	TRBJ2-1	TRBD2	TGCAGCGTTGAAGAGTCTGGACTAGCGGGGGTTGGGGAGCAGTTCTTC	CSVEESGLAGVGEQFF
TRBV6-5	TRBJ1-5	TRBD1	TGTGCCAGCAGGCAACAGCGACAGGGATCTCAGCCCCAGCATTTT	CASRQQRQGSQPQHF
TRBV15	TRBJ1-4	TRBD1	TGTGCCACCAGGTTACAGGGGACGGGAGAAAAACTGTTTTTT	CATRLQGTGEKLFF
TRBV27	TRBJ1-2	TRBD1	TGTGCCAGCAGGACCAAACACAGGGGAACCGTTATTCCCGAGGGCTACACCTTC	CASRTKHRGTVIPEGYTF
TRBV19	TRBJ2-5	.	TGTGCCAGTAGTACAGGACGGGTGGGGGCAGAGACCCAGTACTTC	CASSTGRVGAETQYF
TRBV18	TRBJ2-7	.	TGTGCCAGCTCACCATCTTTGGGGCAGGGGAGCTACGAGCAGTACTTC	CASSPSLGQGSYEQYF
TRBV6-5	TRBJ2-5	TRBD1	TGTGCCAGCAGACGCGGACAGGGGAAGACCCAGTACTTC	CASRRGQGKTQYF
TRBV5-1	TRBJ1-1	TRBD1	TGCGCCAGCAGCCCGGGACAGAACGAAGCTTTCTTT	CASSPGQNEAFF
TRBV7-9	TRBJ1-2	.	TGTGCCAGCTCGAGGACAGACTATGGCTACACCTTC	CASSRTDYGYTF
TRBV7-9	TRBJ2-5	.	TGTGCCAGCAAGTTGGGAGCCAAAGAGACCCAGTACTTC	CASKLGAKETQYF
TRBV2	TRBJ1-2	.	TGTGCCAGCAGTCTACAGGGCCACTATGGCTACACCTTC	CASSLQGHYGYTF
TRBV11-2	TRBJ1-1	.	TGTGCCAGCAGCCTTCGGGTGAGACCTAACACTGAAGCTTTCTTT	CASSLRVRPNTEAFF
TRBV9	TRBJ1-1	TRBD1	TGTGCCAGCACCCAGGGGGCACGTAACACTGAAGCTTTCTTT	CASTQGARNTEAFF
TRBV6-5	TRBJ2-7	TRBD1	TGTGCCAGCAGTTACACGAAGGACAGGGGGTACGAGCAGTACTTC	CASSYTKDRGYEQYF